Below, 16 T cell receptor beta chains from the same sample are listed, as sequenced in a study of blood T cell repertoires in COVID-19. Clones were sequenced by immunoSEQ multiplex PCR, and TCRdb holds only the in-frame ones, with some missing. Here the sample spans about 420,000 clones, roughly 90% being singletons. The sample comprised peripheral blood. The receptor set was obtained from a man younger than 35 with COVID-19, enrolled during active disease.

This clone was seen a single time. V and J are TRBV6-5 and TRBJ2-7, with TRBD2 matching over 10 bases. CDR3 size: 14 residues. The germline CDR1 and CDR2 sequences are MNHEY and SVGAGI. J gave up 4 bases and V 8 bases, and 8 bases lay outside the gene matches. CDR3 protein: CASSRGAGGYEQYF. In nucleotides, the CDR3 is TGTGCCAGCTCCCGGGGAGCGGGAGGGTACGAGCAGTACTTC.

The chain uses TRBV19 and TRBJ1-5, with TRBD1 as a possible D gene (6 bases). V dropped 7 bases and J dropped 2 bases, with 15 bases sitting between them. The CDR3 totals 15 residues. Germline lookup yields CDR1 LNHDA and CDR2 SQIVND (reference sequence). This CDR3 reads CASTGGFTGNQPQHF. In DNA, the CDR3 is TGTGCCAGTACTGGGGGCTTTACTGGCAATCAGCCCCAGCATTTT.

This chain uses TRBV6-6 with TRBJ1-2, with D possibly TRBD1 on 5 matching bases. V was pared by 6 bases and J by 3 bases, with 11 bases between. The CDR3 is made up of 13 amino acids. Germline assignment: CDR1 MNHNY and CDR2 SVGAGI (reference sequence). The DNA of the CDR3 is TGTGCCAGCAGATCGACAGAAGACTATGGCTACACCTTC. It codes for CASRSTEDYGYTF.

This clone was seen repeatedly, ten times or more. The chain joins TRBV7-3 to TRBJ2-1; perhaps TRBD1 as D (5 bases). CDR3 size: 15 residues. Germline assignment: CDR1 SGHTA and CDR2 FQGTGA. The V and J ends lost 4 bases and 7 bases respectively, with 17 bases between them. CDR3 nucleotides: TGTGCCAGCAGCTCTACACCCACAGGAAGGAATGAGCAGTTCTTC. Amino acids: CASSSTPTGRNEQFF.

CDR3 loop: CASSYPLLAGATDTQYF. DNA for the CDR3: TGTGCCAGCAGTTATCCCCTCCTAGCGGGGGCCACAGATACGCAGTATTTT. The chain has TRBV6-2 or TRBV6-3 and TRBJ2-3, with 10 bases aligning to TRBD2. CDR3 length: 17 amino acids. Germline CDR1 is MNHEY and CDR2 is SVGEGT. The V segment lost 3 bases and the J segment 2 bases; nucleotides outside the gene matches: 8.

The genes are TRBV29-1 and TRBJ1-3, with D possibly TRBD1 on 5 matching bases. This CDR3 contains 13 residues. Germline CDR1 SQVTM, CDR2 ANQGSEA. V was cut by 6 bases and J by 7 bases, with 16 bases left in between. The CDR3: CSVGGTFGNTIYF. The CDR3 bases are TGCAGCGTAGGCGGGACTTTTGGGAACACCATATATTTT.

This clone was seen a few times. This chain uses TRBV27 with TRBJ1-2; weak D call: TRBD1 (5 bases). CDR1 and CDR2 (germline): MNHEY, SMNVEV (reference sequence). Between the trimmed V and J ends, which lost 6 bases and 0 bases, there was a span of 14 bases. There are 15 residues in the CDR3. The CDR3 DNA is TGTGCCAGCAGGGGAGGTGGGACGGCTAACTATGGCTACACCTTC. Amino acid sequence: CASRGGGTANYGYTF.

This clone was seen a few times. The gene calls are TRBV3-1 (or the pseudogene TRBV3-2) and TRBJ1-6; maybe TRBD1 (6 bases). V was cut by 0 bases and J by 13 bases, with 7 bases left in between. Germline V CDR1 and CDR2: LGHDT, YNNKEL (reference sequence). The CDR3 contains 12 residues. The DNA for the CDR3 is TGTGCCAGCAGCCAAGAAGGGGGTCCCCTCCACTTT. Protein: CASSQEGGPLHF.

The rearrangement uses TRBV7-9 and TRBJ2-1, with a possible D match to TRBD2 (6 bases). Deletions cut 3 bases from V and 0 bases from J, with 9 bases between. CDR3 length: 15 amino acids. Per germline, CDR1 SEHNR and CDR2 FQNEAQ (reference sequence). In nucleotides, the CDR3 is TGTGCCAGCAGCTTGACCGGGAGCTCCTACAATGAGCAGTTCTTC. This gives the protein CASSLTGSSYNEQFF.

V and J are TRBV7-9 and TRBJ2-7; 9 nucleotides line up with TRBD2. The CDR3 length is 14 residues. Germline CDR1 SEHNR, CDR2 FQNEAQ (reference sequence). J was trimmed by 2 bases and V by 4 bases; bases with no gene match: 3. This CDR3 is CASSWTSEPYEQYF. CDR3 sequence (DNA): TGTGCCAGCAGCTGGACTAGCGAACCCTACGAGCAGTACTTC. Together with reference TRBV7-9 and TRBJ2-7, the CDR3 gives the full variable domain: DTGVSQNPRHKITKRGQNVTFRCDPISEHNRLYWYRQTLGQGPEFLTYFQNEAQLEKSRLLSDRFSAERPKGSFSTLEIQRTEQGDSAMYLCASSWTSEPYEQYFGPGTRLTVT.

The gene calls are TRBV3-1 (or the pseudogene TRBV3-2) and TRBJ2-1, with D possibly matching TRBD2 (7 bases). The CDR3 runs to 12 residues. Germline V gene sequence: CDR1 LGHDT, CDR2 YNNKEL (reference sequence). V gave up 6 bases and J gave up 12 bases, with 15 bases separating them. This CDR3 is CASRGGDPLQFF. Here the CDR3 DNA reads TGTGCCAGCAGAGGGGGGGACCCTTTGCAGTTCTTC.

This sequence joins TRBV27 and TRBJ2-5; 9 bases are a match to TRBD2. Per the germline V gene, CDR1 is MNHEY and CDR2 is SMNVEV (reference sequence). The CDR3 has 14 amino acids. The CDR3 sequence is CASRQRGDQETQYF. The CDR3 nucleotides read TGTGCATCGCGACAGCGGGGGGACCAAGAGACCCAGTACTTC.

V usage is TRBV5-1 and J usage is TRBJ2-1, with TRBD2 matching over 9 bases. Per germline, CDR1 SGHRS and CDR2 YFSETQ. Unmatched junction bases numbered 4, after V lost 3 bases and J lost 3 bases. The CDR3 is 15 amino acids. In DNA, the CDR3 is TGCGCCAGCAGCTCGCGACTAGCGGACTACAATGAGCAGTTCTTC. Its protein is CASSSRLADYNEQFF.

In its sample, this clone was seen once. The CDR3 DNA reads TGTGCCACTTCTTACAAGACAACAGATACGCAGTATTTT. This gives the protein CATSYKTTDTQYF. The chain carries TRBV6-5 and TRBJ2-3; no clear D gene. The CDR3 sequence is 13 residues long. CDR1 and CDR2 from the germline V gene are MNHEY and SVGAGI. V lost 10 bases, J lost 3 bases, and 14 bases lay in between.

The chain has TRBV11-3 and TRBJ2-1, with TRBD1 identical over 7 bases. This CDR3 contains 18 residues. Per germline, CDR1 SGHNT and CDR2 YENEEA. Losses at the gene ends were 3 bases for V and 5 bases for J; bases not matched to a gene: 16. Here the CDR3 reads CASSLVPVRDSRNNEQFF. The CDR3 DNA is TGTGCCAGCAGCTTGGTCCCAGTCCGGGACAGTCGCAACAATGAGCAGTTCTTC.

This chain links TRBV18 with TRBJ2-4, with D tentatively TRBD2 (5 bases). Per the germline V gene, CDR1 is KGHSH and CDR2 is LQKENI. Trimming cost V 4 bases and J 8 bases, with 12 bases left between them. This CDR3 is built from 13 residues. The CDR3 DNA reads TGTGCCAGCTCACGGCAGGAGGTGGACATTCAGTACTTC. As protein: CASSRQEVDIQYF.